These T cell receptor beta chains were read from a single sample in a study of chemoradiotherapy in HPV16-positive cancers. Produced via immunoSEQ multiplex PCR; TCRdb's table is partial and in-frame only. Of about 3,000 clones in the sample, approximately 80% were seen once. The sequencing used blood, collected from a patient who underwent chemoradiotherapy. The receptors shown here come from a human donor with HPV-associated anogenital cancer. The CDR3 runs from the conserved cysteine through the conserved F or W.

J gene: TRBJ1-2; V gene: TRBV5-1; CDR3 protein: CASSSMPGQGSRGYTF
J gene: TRBJ1-1; V gene: TRBV27; CDR3 protein: CASNSAGGGEAFF
J gene: TRBJ1-3; V gene: TRBV10-3; CDR3 protein: CAISAGGGSRSGNTIYF
J gene: TRBJ1-3; V gene: TRBV5-6; CDR3 protein: CASSLFDPRSGNTIYF
J gene: TRBJ2-4; V gene: TRBV6-1; CDR3 protein: CASSPGTGTGNIQYF
J gene: TRBJ2-1; V gene: TRBV5-1; CDR3 protein: CASSLGLGGGNNEQFF
J gene: -; V gene: TRBV30; CDR3 protein: CAWRGAYEQYF
J gene: TRBJ2-5; V gene: TRBV19; CDR3 protein: CASSTAGGGETQYF
J gene: TRBJ1-2; V gene: TRBV19; CDR3 protein: CASNNHKGNYGYTF
J gene: TRBJ1-2; V gene: TRBV7-2; CDR3 protein: CASSLERRSYGYTF
J gene: TRBJ1-2; V gene: TRBV30; CDR3 protein: CAWSEEGKYGYTF
J gene: TRBJ1-1; V gene: TRBV28; CDR3 protein: CASSLPGTGEAFF
J gene: TRBJ2-5; V gene: TRBV4-1; CDR3 protein: CASSPNAGHETQYF
J gene: TRBJ1-1; V gene: TRBV29-1; CDR3 protein: CSVGRQGMEAFF
J gene: TRBJ1-2; V gene: TRBV5-4; CDR3 protein: CASSLDGYGYTF
J gene: TRBJ2-7; V gene: TRBV18; CDR3 protein: CASGESGDNEQYF
J gene: TRBJ2-7; V gene: TRBV29-1; CDR3 protein: CSVEYGYEQYF
J gene: TRBJ2-3; V gene: TRBV30; CDR3 protein: CAWSKPPGRPSSTDTQYF
J gene: TRBJ1-2; V gene: TRBV12-5; CDR3 protein: CASAPTGNNGYTF
J gene: TRBJ1-2; V gene: TRBV29-1; CDR3 protein: CSVDREGIYGYTF
J gene: TRBJ1-1; V gene: TRBV5-3; CDR3 protein: CASSLAENTEAFF
J gene: TRBJ2-5; V gene: TRBV4-1; CDR3 protein: CASSHTRTSGRETQYF
J gene: TRBJ1-2; V gene: TRBV27; CDR3 protein: CASSFAGQNYGYTF
J gene: TRBJ2-5; V gene: TRBV18; CDR3 protein: CASSPMVQETQYF
J gene: TRBJ2-1; V gene: TRBV14; CDR3 protein: CASSQSSGGNEQFF
J gene: TRBJ2-5; V gene: TRBV5-1; CDR3 protein: CASERSGDRQETQYF
J gene: TRBJ2-5; V gene: TRBV6-6; CDR3 protein: CASSYPQNQETQYF
J gene: TRBJ1-1; V gene: TRBV5-4; CDR3 protein: CASSFDTTEAFF
J gene: TRBJ2-7; V gene: TRBV5-1; CDR3 protein: CASSLIGGSRNHEQYF
J gene: TRBJ1-6; V gene: TRBV6-5; CDR3 protein: CASSYSTDSPLHF
J gene: TRBJ1-2; V gene: TRBV21-1; CDR3 protein: CASPGTGGGSPSNYGYTF
J gene: TRBJ2-1; V gene: TRBV30; CDR3 protein: CACPSGLAGASEQFF
J gene: TRBJ1-5; V gene: TRBV13; CDR3 protein: CASSSSVGLSNQPQHF
J gene: TRBJ1-6; V gene: TRBV9; CDR3 protein: CASSVSEMNSPLHF
J gene: TRBJ2-7; V gene: TRBV19; CDR3 protein: CASKGTGAGEQYF
J gene: TRBJ2-2; V gene: TRBV19; CDR3 protein: CASSIERLSGELFF
J gene: TRBJ2-7; V gene: TRBV11-2; CDR3 protein: CASSLDMTGYSYEQYF
J gene: -; V gene: TRBV30; CDR3 protein: CAWSEVGIDYEQYF
J gene: TRBJ2-2; V gene: TRBV4-3; CDR3 protein: CASSQDRGGTGELFF
J gene: TRBJ1-5; V gene: TRBV30; CDR3 protein: CAWSLGQPEQPQHF
J gene: TRBJ2-1; V gene: TRBV9; CDR3 protein: CASSGQGTYNEQFF
J gene: TRBJ2-5; V gene: TRBV6-5; CDR3 protein: CASSPTQGIGETQYF
J gene: -; V gene: TRBV5-1; CDR3 protein: CASSLGLSRGEQYF
J gene: TRBJ2-4; V gene: TRBV5-8; CDR3 protein: CASSPTWAGDFRNIQYF
J gene: TRBJ1-1; V gene: TRBV29-1; CDR3 protein: CSVYRTARTEAFF
J gene: TRBJ1-2; V gene: TRBV28; CDR3 protein: CASSSGQGAGGYTF
J gene: TRBJ1-2; V gene: TRBV7-2; CDR3 protein: CASSLTANYGYTF
J gene: TRBJ2-2; V gene: TRBV11-2; CDR3 protein: CASSSPVLWERDTGGLFF
J gene: TRBJ1-4; V gene: TRBV29-1; CDR3 protein: CSVKKGEKLFF
J gene: TRBJ1-5; V gene: TRBV9; CDR3 protein: CASSGQGASNQPQHF
J gene: TRBJ2-7; V gene: TRBV6-5; CDR3 protein: CASIPTVGAYEQYF
J gene: TRBJ1-5; V gene: TRBV30; CDR3 protein: CAWSVSGSNQPQHF
J gene: TRBJ2-2; V gene: TRBV11-2; CDR3 protein: CASSIVGGTGELFF
J gene: TRBJ2-5; V gene: TRBV29-1; CDR3 protein: CSVTGGNSRSGETQYF
J gene: TRBJ2-6; V gene: TRBV5-6; CDR3 protein: CASSLGVGGANVLTF
J gene: TRBJ1-4; V gene: TRBV25-1; CDR3 protein: CASSDGQGEKLFF
J gene: TRBJ1-2; V gene: TRBV5-8; CDR3 protein: CASSWDKYGYTF
J gene: TRBJ1-1; V gene: TRBV9; CDR3 protein: CASSVGSLGNTEAFF
J gene: TRBJ2-5; V gene: TRBV6-6; CDR3 protein: CASSNYLAGGQETQYF